A single sample is the source of the 22 T cell receptor beta chains below, sequenced in a study of T cell repertoires in cytomegalovirus infection. TCRdb reanalysed the reads using MiXCR and keeps one entry per CDR3 protein. The sample includes 60,000 to 75,000 distinct CDR3 sequences, over 3.5% seen only once; the top ten take less than 25%. The specimen was PBMCs. These receptors all come from a human donor in good health (CMV status not recorded). Some clones in this sample may be carry-over from other donors' samples.

The chain employs TRBV7-2 and TRBJ2-3; D tentatively reads TRBD1 or TRBD2 (5 bases each). The germline gives CDR1 SGHTA, CDR2 FQGNSA. The CDR3 sequence is 14 residues long. V gave up 7 bases and J gave up 3 bases, with 14 bases separating them. CDR3 sequence: CASTWRGVTDTQYF. The CDR3 coding sequence is TGTGCCAGCACCTGGCGAGGGGTTACAGATACGCAGTATTTT.

This clonotype was observed many times. V gene TRBV6-2 or TRBV6-3 combines with J gene TRBJ2-3; no firm D call. This CDR3 has 12 residues. From germline, CDR1 is MNHEY and CDR2 SVGEGT. V lost 6 bases to trimming and J lost 4 bases, with 8 bases between them. The CDR3: CASSLSPDTQYF. The CDR3 DNA sequence: TGTGCCAGCAGCCTTAGCCCAGATACGCAGTATTTT.

This clonotype was seen repeatedly, ten times or more. This sequence joins TRBV28 and TRBJ2-4, with D possibly matching TRBD1 (5 bases). The CDR3 contains 17 residues. V was clipped by 5 bases and J by 2 bases, with 19 bases between them. Germline-derived CDR1 and CDR2 are MDHEN and SYDVKM. The CDR3 protein is CASSAPPRVRTKNIQYF. The CDR3 nucleotides read TGTGCCAGCAGTGCCCCACCCAGGGTGCGGACCAAAAACATTCAGTACTTC.

This clonotype was recorded many times. This chain links TRBV7-2 with TRBJ1-6, with no clear D. The germline CDR1 and CDR2 sequences are SGHTA and FQGNSA. V gave up 6 bases and J gave up 10 bases, with 13 bases separating them. The CDR3 totals 13 residues. CDR3 in DNA: TGTGCCAGCAGTACATTTGCGGAATCACCCCTCCACTTT. This codes for CASSTFAESPLHF.

This clonotype was detected ten times or more. The chain links TRBV7-2 to TRBJ2-3; the D gene is possibly TRBD2 (6 bases). Germline V gives CDR1 SGHTA, CDR2 FQGNSA. This CDR3 region has 16 residues. The V end was cut by 2 bases, the J end by 0 bases, with 12 bases between. As DNA, the CDR3 is TGTGCCAGCAGCTTAAGACGGGACTGGAGCACAGATACGCAGTATTTT. This codes for CASSLRRDWSTDTQYF. The variable domain in full, completed from reference TRBV7-2 and TRBJ2-3, reads GAGVSQSPSNKVTEKGKDVELRCDPISGHTALYWYRQSLGQGLEFLIYFQGNSAPDKSGLPSDRFSAERTGGSVSTLTIQRTQQEDSAVYLCASSLRRDWSTDTQYFGPGTRLTVL.

This clonotype was observed at least ten times. The chain is built from TRBV7-2 and TRBJ1-5, with D unclear. CDR3 size: 14 residues. Germline V CDR1 and CDR2: SGHTA, FQGNSA. V was cut by 4 bases and J by 4 bases, with 11 bases left in between. CDR3: CASSSVVGNQPQHF. CDR3 coding DNA: TGTGCCAGCAGCTCAGTGGTAGGGAATCAGCCCCAGCATTTT.

This clonotype was detected ten times or more. The genes are TRBV7-2 and TRBJ2-5; 9 bases line up with TRBD1. This CDR3 has 17 amino acids. Germline trimming cut 1 base from V and 5 bases from J; bases unmatched to any gene: 11. Germline loops: CDR1 SGHTA, CDR2 FQGNSA. CDR3: CASSLGTGGLALETQYF. In nucleotides, the CDR3 is TGTGCCAGCAGCTTAGGAACAGGGGGCTTAGCTCTGGAGACCCAGTACTTC.

Comments on this clonotype: This may be a read error: a much more frequent sequence differs by one nucleotide. The chain recombines TRBV24-1 with TRBJ2-2, with 11 nucleotides matching TRBD1. CDR1 is KGHDR, CDR2 SFDVKD, per germline. This CDR3 has 18 amino acids. CDR3 DNA sequence: TGTGCCACCAGTGATTTCCGGACAGGGGGCTTCTCCACCGGGGCGCTGTTTTTT. Its protein is CATSDFRTGGFSTGALFF.

This clonotype was found many times. The genes are TRBV11-2 and TRBJ2-5; D ambiguous. CDR3 length: 16 amino acids. Germline V gene data show CDR1 as SGHAT and CDR2 as FQNNGV. Trimming removed 1 base at V and 1 base at J, with 13 bases between. CDR3 amino acids: CASSLGGSQVQETQYF. The CDR3, as DNA: TGTGCCAGCAGCTTAGGCGGTAGTCAGGTCCAAGAGACCCAGTACTTC.

This clonotype was counted at least ten times. The J gene is TRBJ2-7, the V gene TRBV7-2; 9 bases are shared with TRBD2. Germline values: CDR1 SGHTA, CDR2 FQGNSA. With V trimmed by 3 bases and J by 2 bases, 2 bases remained unmatched. The CDR3 has 14 amino acids. CDR3 in DNA: TGTGCCAGCAGCTTCCTAGCGGGGCCCTACGAGCAGTACTTC. It is translated as CASSFLAGPYEQYF.

This clonotype was counted at least ten times. The V and J genes are TRBV7-3 and TRBJ2-1; TRBD1 or TRBD2 may be the D gene (5 bases each). The CDR3 is made up of 13 amino acids. From germline, CDR1 is SGHTA and CDR2 FQGTGA. V dropped 5 bases and J dropped 4 bases, with 9 bases sitting between them. The CDR3 region has the DNA TGTGCCAGCAGCATGGGACGGTACAATGAGCAGTTCTTC. It encodes CASSMGRYNEQFF.

This clonotype was seen many times. The chain has TRBV15 and TRBJ1-3; D is uncertain. V lost 5 bases and J lost 0, with 14 bases in between. This CDR3 spans 16 amino acids. CDR1 is LNHNV and CDR2 is YYDKDF in the germline V gene (reference sequence). The CDR3 bases are TGTGCCACCAGCGAGAGGGATTCTAGCTCTGGAAACACCATATATTTT. Its protein product is CATSERDSSSGNTIYF.

In its sample, this clonotype was seen many times. The chain carries TRBV7-8 and TRBJ2-1; perhaps D is TRBD1 or TRBD2 (6 bases each). CDR1 SGHVS and CDR2 FQNEAQ come from the germline V gene. Trimming stripped 6 bases from V and 7 bases from J, with 13 bases between. CDR3 length equals 13 residues. As DNA, the CDR3 is TGTGCCAGCAGGGAGGGGGAGTATAATGAGCAGTTCTTC. It translates to CASREGEYNEQFF.

This clonotype has ten or more counts. The gene calls are TRBV6-8 and TRBJ1-5; the D is unclear. The CDR3 sequence is 12 residues long. Trimming removed 2 bases at V and 6 bases at J, with 5 bases between. Germline-derived CDR1 and CDR2 are MNHGY and SAAAGT. CDR3 protein: CASSYGGQPQHF. The CDR3 bases are TGTGCCAGCAGTTACGGCGGTCAGCCCCAGCATTTT.

This clonotype occurred many times. The gene calls are TRBV6-1 and TRBJ1-1, with 9 bases that match TRBD1. The trim removed 5 bases at V and 4 bases at J, leaving 2 bases unmatched. CDR1 is MNHNS and CDR2 is SASEGT in the germline V gene. CDR3 length equals 13 residues. CDR3 DNA sequence: TGTGCCAGCAGTACAGGGGGCATCACTGAAGCTTTCTTT. Amino acid sequence: CASSTGGITEAFF.

This clonotype was seen repeatedly, ten times or more. The V gene is TRBV7-2, the J gene TRBJ1-1, with D possibly TRBD1 on 6 matching bases. From germline, CDR1 is SGHTA and CDR2 FQGNSA. The CDR3 spans 20 residues. V was cut by 4 bases and J by 1 base, with 28 bases left in between. This chain's CDR3 is CASSYYGGGRGARGNTEAFF. CDR3 nucleotide sequence: TGTGCCAGCAGCTATTACGGCGGGGGCCGGGGAGCGAGGGGGAACACTGAAGCTTTCTTT.

This clonotype was found many times. The rearrangement joins TRBV28 to TRBJ2-1, with 13 nucleotides matching TRBD2. The CDR3 loop spans 17 amino acids. V gave up 0 bases and J gave up 10 bases; unmatched junction bases: 9. Looked up from germline, CDR1 is MDHEN and CDR2 is SYDVKM. CDR3 loop: CASSLWKLAGGPGEQFF. The CDR3 DNA sequence: TGTGCCAGCAGTTTATGGAAACTAGCGGGAGGGCCAGGGGAGCAGTTCTTC.

This clonotype was seen repeatedly, ten times or more. The chain carries TRBV7-2 and TRBJ2-3, with D possibly being TRBD1 or TRBD2 (5 bases each). The germline V gene has CDR1 SGHTA and CDR2 FQGNSA. V lost 5 bases to trimming and J lost 0 bases, with 12 bases between them. This CDR3 comprises 15 residues. The CDR3: CASSIDRDSTDTQYF. The CDR3 nucleotides are TGTGCCAGCAGCATCGACCGGGACAGCACAGATACGCAGTATTTT.

This clonotype appeared many times. This chain joins TRBV6-2 or TRBV6-3 and TRBJ2-1; D possibly matches TRBD1 or TRBD2 (5 bases each). With 4 bases removed from V and 6 bases from J, the gap between germline ends came to 25 bases. Germline assignment: CDR1 MNHEY and CDR2 SVGEGT. The CDR3 has 18 residues. The chain's CDR3 is CASSSLPPRDQSANEQFF. The CDR3 coding sequence is TGTGCCAGCAGTTCTCTCCCTCCCCGGGACCAAAGCGCCAATGAGCAGTTCTTC.

This clonotype was observed many times. This chain connects TRBV7-6 to TRBJ2-2; D gene ambiguous. Per the germline V gene, CDR1 is SGHVS and CDR2 is FNYEAQ. The CDR3 has 13 amino acids. V was cut by 6 bases and J by 5 bases, with 10 bases left in between. The CDR3 bases are TGTGCCAGCAGTCCAACGGGTACCGGGGAGCTGTTTTTT. As protein: CASSPTGTGELFF. The entire variable domain, with the rest obtained from reference TRBV7-6 and TRBJ2-2, is as follows: GAGVSQSPRYKVTKRGQDVALRCDPISGHVSLYWYRQALGQGPEFLTYFNYEAQQDKSGLPNDRFSAERPEGSISTLTIQRTEQRDSAMYRCASSPTGTGELFFGEGSRLTVL.

This clonotype was recorded many times. The chain employs TRBV11-3 and TRBJ2-2; the D gene is possibly TRBD1 (5 bases). The V end was cut by 5 bases, the J end by 7 bases, with 23 bases between. The CDR3 covers 17 residues. Germline CDR1 is SGHNT and CDR2 is YENEEA. The CDR3 nucleotides are TGTGCCAGCAGCCCACGTCATACGGGCCAGGGTAACGGGGAGCTGTTTTTT. Translation: CASSPRHTGQGNGELFF. The full variable domain, its missing parts supplied by reference TRBV11-3 and TRBJ2-2, is EAGVVQSPRYKIIEKKQPVAFWCNPISGHNTLYWYLQNLGQGPELLIRYENEEAVDDSQLPKDRFSAERLKGVDSTLKIQPAELGDSAVYLCASSPRHTGQGNGELFFGEGSRLTVL.

In DNA form, the CDR3 reads TGTGCCAGCAGCCCGAGGGTCGACAGGTCAAAAAACATTCAGTACTTC. Protein sequence: CASSPRVDRSKNIQYF. The V gene is TRBV7-9, the J gene TRBJ2-4; TRBD1 is a possible D gene (6 bases). This CDR3 is built from 16 residues. Germline V gene lookup returns CDR1 SEHNR and CDR2 FQNEAQ (reference sequence). Trimming stripped 5 bases from V and 4 bases from J, with 18 bases between.